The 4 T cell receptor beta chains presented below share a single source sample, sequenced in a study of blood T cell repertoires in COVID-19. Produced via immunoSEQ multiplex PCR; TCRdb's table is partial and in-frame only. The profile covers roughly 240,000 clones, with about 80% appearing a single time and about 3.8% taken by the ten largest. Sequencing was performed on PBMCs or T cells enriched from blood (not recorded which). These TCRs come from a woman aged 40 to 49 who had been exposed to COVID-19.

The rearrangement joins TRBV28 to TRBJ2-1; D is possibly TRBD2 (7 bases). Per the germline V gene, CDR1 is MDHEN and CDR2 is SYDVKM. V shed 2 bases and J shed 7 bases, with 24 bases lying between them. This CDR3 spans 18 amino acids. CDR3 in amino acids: CASSLGWSRGGQGNEQFF. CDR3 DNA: TGTGCCAGCAGTTTAGGGTGGTCGAGGGGGGGCCAAGGGAATGAGCAGTTCTTC.

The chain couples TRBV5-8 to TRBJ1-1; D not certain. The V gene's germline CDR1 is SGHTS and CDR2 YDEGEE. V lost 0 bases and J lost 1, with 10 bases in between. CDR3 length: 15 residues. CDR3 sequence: CASSLAWATNTEAFF. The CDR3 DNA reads TGTGCCAGCAGCTTGGCGTGGGCCACGAACACTGAAGCTTTCTTT. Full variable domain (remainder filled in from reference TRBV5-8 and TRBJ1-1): EAGVTQSPTHLIKTRGQQATLRCSPISGHTSVYWYQQALGLGLQFLLWYDEGEERNRGNFPPRFSGRQFPNYSSELNVNALELEDSALYLCASSLAWATNTEAFFGQGTRLTVV.

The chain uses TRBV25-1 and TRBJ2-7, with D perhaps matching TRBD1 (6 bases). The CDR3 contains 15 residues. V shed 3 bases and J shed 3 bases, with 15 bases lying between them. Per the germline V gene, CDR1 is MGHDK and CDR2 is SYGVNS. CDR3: CASSDGSDRSYEQYF. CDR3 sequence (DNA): TGTGCCAGCAGTGATGGGTCGGACAGAAGCTACGAGCAGTACTTC.

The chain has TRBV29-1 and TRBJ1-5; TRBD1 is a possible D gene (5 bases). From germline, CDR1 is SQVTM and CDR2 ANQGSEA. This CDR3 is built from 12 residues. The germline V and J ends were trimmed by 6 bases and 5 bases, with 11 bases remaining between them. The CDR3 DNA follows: TGCAGCGTGGGGGGATCCGATCAGCCCCAGCATTTT. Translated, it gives CSVGGSDQPQHF. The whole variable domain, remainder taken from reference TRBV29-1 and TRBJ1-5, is SAVISQKPSRDICQRGTSLTIQCQVDSQVTMMFWYRQQPGQSLTLIATANQGSEATYESGFVIDKFPISRPNLTFSTLTVSNMSPEDSSIYLCSVGGSDQPQHFGDGTRLSIL.